Listed below are T cell receptor beta chains from one sample, sequenced in a study of blood T cell repertoires in COVID-19. Profiling relied on immunoSEQ multiplex PCR, and the TCRdb table lists in-frame clones only, not all of them. Of roughly 270,000 clones listed, 80% to 85% are singletons. Input material: PBMCs or T cells enriched from blood (not recorded which). These receptors all come from a middle-aged man who had been exposed to COVID-19. Each CDR3 is given without its conserved first and last residue. Each record gives: J gene, V gene, CDR3 protein.

TRBJ2-7,TRBV11-2,ASSLWLAGGFQY
TRBJ1-6,TRBV3-1/TRBV3-2,ASSPLAANSPLH
TRBJ1-2,TRBV4-1,ASSQGGQAYGYT
TRBJ2-1,TRBV5-5,ASSFYARSHNEQF
TRBJ2-5,TRBV7-2,ASSLGTEETQY
TRBJ2-7,TRBV5-1,ASTFDRGSYEQY
TRBJ1-5,TRBV18,ASSLKSHLQESNQPQH
TRBJ2-7,TRBV6-6,ASRPGSTTGEQY
TRBJ2-2,TRBV5-1,ASSSQRTGELF
TRBJ2-1,TRBV12-5,ASGLPTGGNEQF
TRBJ2-1,TRBV3-1/TRBV3-2,ASSQDTGNNEQF
TRBJ1-2,TRBV18,ASSSQGDLGYT
TRBJ1-6,TRBV7-9,ASSPDRAPLH
TRBJ1-5,TRBV6-5,ASSPESYSNQPQH
TRBJ2-5,TRBV11-2,ASSSTGGSETQY
TRBJ2-1,TRBV30,AWSPSGRGEQF
TRBJ1-4,TRBV12-3/TRBV12-4,ASYPIGGEKLF
TRBJ2-7,TRBV19,ASSMGGLSYEQY
TRBJ2-1,TRBV19,ASSIEGLAGVSNEQF
TRBJ2-2,TRBV29-1,SVDWQGHSGELF
TRBJ1-1,TRBV6-2/TRBV6-3,ASSRGQNTEAF
TRBJ1-4,TRBV6-6,ASSYRGQKKLF
TRBJ1-2,TRBV7-9,ASSSRRGALVNYGYT
TRBJ1-1,TRBV18,ASTPTENTEAF
TRBJ1-5,TRBV30,AWSLTGGSNQPQH
TRBJ1-1,TRBV20-1,SPVNTEAF
TRBJ2-7,TRBV7-8,ASSNIYEQY
TRBJ2-1,TRBV18,ASSPDLDRVQGFPGTHAGNEQF
TRBJ2-2,TRBV2,ASSLKRGNTGELF
TRBJ2-7,TRBV6-5,ASNAWRGSYEQY
TRBJ1-5,TRBV10-2,ASLGQYNQPQH
TRBJ2-1,TRBV11-1,ASSLEGTRNSNEQF
TRBJ1-2,TRBV30,AWSLGQGAGGYT
TRBJ2-2,TRBV18,ASSPIPLAGNTGELF
TRBJ1-5,TRBV6-5,ASRSPGGGNQPQH
TRBJ1-2,TRBV14,ASSPLDYGYT